This T cell receptor beta chain is from a study of blood T cell repertoires in COVID-19. Across the study: The United States, Italy and Spain supplied acute and convalescent COVID-19 samples.

From germline, CDR1 is SQVTM and CDR2 ANQGSEA. The CDR3 covers 13 residues. The junction had 4 bases not matched to a gene; V was cut back by 3 bases and J by 4 bases. Using immunoSEQ multiplex PCR, the repertoire was profiled, and TCRdb retains in-frame clones only, with some absent. The profile covers fewer than 350,000 clones, with more than 75% appearing a single time and approximately 2.2% taken by the ten largest. The gene calls are TRBV29-1 and TRBJ1-1; 8 bases line up with TRBD1. The source material was peripheral blood. This clonotype was sampled from a woman aged 25 to 45 who had recovered from COVID-19. CDR3 sequence (DNA): TGCAGCGTTGAGACAGGGGAGAGCACTGAAGCTTTCTTT. This sequence encodes CSVETGESTEAFF.